This T cell receptor beta chain was obtained from a study of response to subunit inactivated influenza vaccine. Study results and caveats: That few new T cells are recruited by each seasonal influenza vaccination was the authors' suggestion.

The V and J ends lost 5 bases and 7 bases, in that order; junction bases with no gene match: 12. This CDR3 is built from 16 residues. This clonotype was seen only a few times. Its target is not known. MiXCR was run by TCRdb on the RT-PCR reads, yielding one entry per CDR3 protein. The table records about 800,000 distinct CDR3 sequences, 21% of them present only once. This TCR was sampled from a man aged 45-65 years who received an inactivated influenza vaccine. This chain joins TRBV12-3 or TRBV12-4 and TRBJ2-7, with 12 bases fitting TRBD2. The sequences come from PBMCs from blood, collected around 5 days after vaccination. CDR3 in amino acids: CASSKMRLAGVGEQYF. The CDR3 region has the DNA TGTGCCAGCAGTAAGATGCGACTAGCGGGAGTCGGAGAGCAGTACTTC.